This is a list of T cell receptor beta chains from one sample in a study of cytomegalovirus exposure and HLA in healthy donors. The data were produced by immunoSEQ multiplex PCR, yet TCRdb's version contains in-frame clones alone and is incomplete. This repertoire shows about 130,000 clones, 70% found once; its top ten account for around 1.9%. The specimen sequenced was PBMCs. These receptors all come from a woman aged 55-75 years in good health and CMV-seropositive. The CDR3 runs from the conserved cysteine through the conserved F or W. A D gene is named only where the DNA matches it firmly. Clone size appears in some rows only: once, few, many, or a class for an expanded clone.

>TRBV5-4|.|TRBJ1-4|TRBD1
CASSLGQTNEKLFF
TGTGCCAGCAGCCTGGGACAGACTAATGAAAAACTGTTTTTT
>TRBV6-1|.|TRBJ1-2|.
CASSEGPNYGYTF
TGTGCCAGCAGTGAGGGCCCGAACTATGGCTACACCTTC
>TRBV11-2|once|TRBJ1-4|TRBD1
CASSLGRQGLVEGEKLFF
TGTGCCAGCAGCTTAGGCCGACAGGGTTTAGTGGAGGGTGAAAAACTGTTTTTT
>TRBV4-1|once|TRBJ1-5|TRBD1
CASSQTGGNNQPQHF
TGCGCCAGCAGCCAAACAGGGGGCAACAATCAGCCCCAGCATTTT
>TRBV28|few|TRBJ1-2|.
CASSWDPGDGYTF
TGTGCCAGCAGTTGGGACCCGGGAGATGGCTACACCTTC
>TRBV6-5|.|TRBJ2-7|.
CASSYSAGLTYEQYF
TGTGCCAGCAGTTACTCGGCAGGCCTAACCTACGAGCAGTACTTC
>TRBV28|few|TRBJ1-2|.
CASSAGGYPYGYTF
TGTGCCAGCAGTGCGGGGGGGTACCCCTATGGCTACACCTTC
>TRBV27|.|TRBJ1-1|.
CASSLRTSTEAFF
TGTGCCAGCAGTTTACGGACAAGTACTGAAGCTTTCTTT
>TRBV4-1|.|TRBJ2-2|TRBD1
CASRGGGNTGELFF
TGCGCCAGCAGAGGGGGCGGAAACACCGGGGAGCTGTTTTTT
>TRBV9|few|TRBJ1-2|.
CASSGGGDLYGYTF
TGTGCCAGCAGCGGTGGGGGGGACCTCTATGGCTACACCTTC
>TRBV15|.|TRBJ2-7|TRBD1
CATSRVTGASEQYF
TGTGCCACCAGCAGAGTGACAGGGGCCAGCGAGCAGTACTTC
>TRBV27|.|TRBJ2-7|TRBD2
CASSLGLAGDYEQYF
TGTGCCAGCAGTTTAGGACTAGCGGGAGACTACGAGCAGTACTTC
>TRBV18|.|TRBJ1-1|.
CASSPPMGEGTEAFF
TGTGCCAGCTCACCACCGATGGGAGAAGGGACTGAAGCTTTCTTT
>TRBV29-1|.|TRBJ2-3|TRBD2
CSVASGRDRDTQYF
TGCAGCGTTGCTAGCGGGAGAGACAGAGATACGCAGTATTTT
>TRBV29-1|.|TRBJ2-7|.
CSVGLSSYEQYF
TGCAGCGTTGGACTTTCCTCCTACGAGCAGTACTTC
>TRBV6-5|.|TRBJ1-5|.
CASRGDGNQPQHF
TGCGCGTCTCGGGGGGATGGCAATCAGCCCCAGCATTTT
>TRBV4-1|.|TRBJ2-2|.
CASSHIRSGELFF
TGCGCCAGCAGCCATATCAGGTCTGGGGAGCTGTTTTTT
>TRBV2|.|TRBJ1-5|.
CASSNNMPQPQHF
TGTGCCAGCAGTAACAACATGCCCCAGCCCCAGCATTTT
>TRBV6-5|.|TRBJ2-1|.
CASSPPSGTYNEQFF
TGTGCCAGCAGCCCTCCCTCCGGGACCTACAATGAGCAGTTCTTC
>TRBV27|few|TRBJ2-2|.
CASSVSGTGELFF
TGTGCCAGCTCTGTATCCGGCACCGGGGAGCTGTTTTTT
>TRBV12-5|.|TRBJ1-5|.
CASGLGQFERQPQHF
TGTGCTAGTGGTCTAGGACAGTTTGAACGGCAGCCCCAGCATTTT
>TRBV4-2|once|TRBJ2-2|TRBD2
CASSQDGGRAAGELFF
TGTGCCAGCAGCCAAGATGGCGGGAGGGCCGCCGGGGAGCTGTTTTTT
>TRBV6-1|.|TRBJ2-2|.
CASSGGHNTGELFF
TGTGCCAGCAGTGGGGGGCACAACACCGGGGAGCTGTTTTTT
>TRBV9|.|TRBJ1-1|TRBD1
CASSRQGVSYTEAFF
TGTGCCAGCAGCAGACAGGGCGTTAGTTACACTGAAGCTTTCTTT
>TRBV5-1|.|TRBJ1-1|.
CASSSEGNTEAFF
TGCGCCAGCAGTTCCGAGGGGAACACTGAAGCTTTCTTT
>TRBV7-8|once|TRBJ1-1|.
CASSLAGPNTEAFF
TGTGCCAGCAGCTTAGCTGGCCCGAACACTGAAGCTTTCTTT
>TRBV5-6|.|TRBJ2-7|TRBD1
CASSFGRGPLYEQYF
TGTGCCAGCAGCTTTGGCAGGGGGCCCCTCTACGAGCAGTACTTC
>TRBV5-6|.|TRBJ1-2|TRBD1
CASSLWTGPLRGYTF
TGTGCCAGCAGCCTGTGGACAGGGCCTCTTAGGGGCTACACCTTC
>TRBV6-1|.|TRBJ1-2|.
CASSVTGPNYGYTF
TGTGCCAGCAGTGTGACAGGACCTAACTATGGCTACACCTTC
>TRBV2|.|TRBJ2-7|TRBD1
CASKGQHDKTGKFFDEQYF
TGTGCCAGTAAGGGACAACACGATAAGACAGGGAAGTTTTTCGACGAGCAGTACTTC
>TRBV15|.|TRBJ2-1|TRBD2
CATSAQLAFYNEQFF
TGTGCCACCAGCGCGCAACTAGCGTTCTACAATGAGCAGTTCTTC
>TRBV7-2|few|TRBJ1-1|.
CASSLGGGTEAFF
TGTGCCAGCAGCTTAGGAGGGGGCACTGAAGCTTTCTTT
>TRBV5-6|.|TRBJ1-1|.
CASSWTEINTEAFF
TGTGCCAGCAGCTGGACAGAAATTAACACTGAAGCTTTCTTT
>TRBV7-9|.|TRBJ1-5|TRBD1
CASSSGGASNQPQHF
TGTGCCAGCAGTTCAGGGGGAGCTAGCAATCAGCCCCAGCATTTT
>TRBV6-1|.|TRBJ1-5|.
CASSDFWSSGGGNQPQHF
TGTGCCAGCAGTGACTTTTGGTCGAGCGGAGGGGGCAATCAGCCCCAGCATTTT
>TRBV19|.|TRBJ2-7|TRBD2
CASSWTSGYEQYF
TGTGCCAGTTCTTGGACTAGCGGTTACGAGCAGTACTTC
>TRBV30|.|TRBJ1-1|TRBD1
CAWSAGQVNTEAFF
TGTGCCTGGAGTGCGGGACAGGTGAACACTGAAGCTTTCTTT
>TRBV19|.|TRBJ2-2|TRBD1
CASNFWTGFTGELFF
TGTGCCAGCAATTTTTGGACAGGGTTCACCGGGGAGCTGTTTTTT
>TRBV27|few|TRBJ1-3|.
CASSPGIFSGNTIYF
TGTGCCAGCAGTCCCGGTATTTTCTCTGGAAACACCATATATTTT
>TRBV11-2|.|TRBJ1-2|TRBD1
CASSLAGTGAIYGYTF
TGTGCCAGCAGCTTAGCCGGGACAGGGGCAATCTATGGCTACACCTTC
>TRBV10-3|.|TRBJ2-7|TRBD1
CAIRVRDRAHEQYF
TGTGCCATCAGAGTCCGGGACAGGGCCCACGAGCAGTACTTC
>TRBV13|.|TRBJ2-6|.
CASTHYGDSSGANVLTF
TGTGCCAGCACCCATTACGGGGACTCCTCTGGGGCCAACGTCCTGACTTTC
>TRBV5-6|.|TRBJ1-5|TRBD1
CASSSTGNQPQHF
TGTGCCAGCAGCTCGACAGGGAATCAGCCCCAGCATTTT
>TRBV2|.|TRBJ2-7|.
CASSEPTAPHF
TGTGCCAGCAGTGAACCCACAGCACCACACTTC
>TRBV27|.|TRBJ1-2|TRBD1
CASSPSGQGPNGYTF
TGTGCCAGCAGTCCCTCAGGACAGGGCCCCAATGGCTACACCTTC
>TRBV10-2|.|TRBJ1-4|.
CASIRTEGGKLFF
TGCGCCAGCATAAGGACAGAAGGAGGAAAACTGTTTTTT
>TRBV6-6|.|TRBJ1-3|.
CASSYTAGVRNTIYF
TGTGCCAGCAGTTACACAGCAGGGGTTAGAAACACCATATATTTT
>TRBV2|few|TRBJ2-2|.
CASSQRGWREAGELFF
TGTGCCAGCAGCCAAAGAGGGTGGCGGGAAGCCGGGGAGCTGTTTTTT
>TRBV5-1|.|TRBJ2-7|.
CASSLRGPEQYF
TGCGCCAGCAGCTTGAGGGGTCCCGAGCAGTACTTC
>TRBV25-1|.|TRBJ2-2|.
CASSDIFRGNTGELFF
TGTGCCAGCAGTGATATATTCAGGGGTAACACCGGGGAGCTGTTTTTT